The 18 T cell receptor beta chains below come from one sample, sequenced in a study of human T cells and chemical hapten exposure. TCRdb re-called the RACE reads through MiXCR, storing one row per CDR3 protein. The sample holds about 50,000 distinct CDR3 sequences, more than 9% seen once. Regarding time point: patch test 2, 6 weeks after DPC sensitization. Treatment: therapeutic diphenylcyclopropenone sensitization with weekly scalp DPC. Sequencing was performed on whole blood, taken in connection with sensitization to the hapten diphenylcyclopropenone (DPC). All receptors come from a woman aged 45-65 years with alopecia areata. Some clones in this sample may be carry-over from other donors' samples.

This clonotype turned up a few times. The chain joins TRBV9 to TRBJ2-2; D possibly corresponds to TRBD1 (5 bases). With 4 bases removed from V and 1 base from J, the gap between germline ends came to 11 bases. The CDR3 loop spans 15 amino acids. Germline V gene lookup returns CDR1 SGDLS and CDR2 YYNGEE. The CDR3 sequence: CASSQGALNTGELFF. DNA of the CDR3: TGTGCCAGCAGCCAAGGGGCGCTGAACACCGGGGAGCTGTTTTTT.

The chain joins TRBV5-4 to TRBJ1-2; 9 bases match TRBD1. The CDR3 extends over 15 amino acids. Germline V lookup: CDR1 SGHNT, CDR2 YYREEE (reference sequence). V lost 4 bases, J lost 6 bases, and 10 bases stayed unmatched. CDR3 nucleotide sequence: TGTGCCAGCAGCCGAGATATACAGGGGGCCGATGGCTACACCTTC. Translating gives CASSRDIQGADGYTF.

The table lists this clonotype with many counts. V is TRBV10-3 and J is TRBJ1-1; TRBD1 is a possible D gene (5 bases). Germline loops: CDR1 ENHRY, CDR2 SYGVKD. The CDR3 contains 15 residues. V was pared by 3 bases and J by 4 bases, with 15 bases between. CDR3: CAISDIGGVGTEAFF. Here the CDR3 DNA reads TGTGCCATCAGTGATATTGGGGGGGTTGGCACTGAAGCTTTCTTT.

This clonotype was picked up a small number of times. This rearrangement joins TRBV7-2 to TRBJ2-7; no firm D call. The CDR3 sequence is 15 residues long. The germline gives CDR1 SGHTA, CDR2 FQGNSA. V lost 5 bases and J 5 bases, leaving 19 bases between the germline ends. The CDR3 loop is CASSRLPWTSHEQYF. The CDR3 DNA follows: TGTGCCAGCAGCCGGCTCCCTTGGACGTCACACGAGCAGTACTTC.

The chain uses TRBV9 and TRBJ2-3; TRBD2 agrees at 8 bases. In germline, CDR1 is SGDLS, CDR2 YYNGEE. This CDR3 spans 16 amino acids. The trim removed 2 bases at V and 2 bases at J, leaving 7 bases unmatched. As DNA, the CDR3 is TGTGCCAGCAGCGTCGGTAGCGGGGCCGCCACAGATACGCAGTATTTT. As protein: CASSVGSGAATDTQYF.

This clonotype came up many times. The chain carries TRBV10-2 and TRBJ2-3; a weak D match, TRBD2 (7 bases). The CDR3 loop spans 15 amino acids. Germline values: CDR1 WSHSY, CDR2 SAAADI. Trimming left V 1 base short and J 4 bases short, with 12 bases between. This CDR3 is CASSEWAGAADTQYF. The DNA of the CDR3 is TGCGCCAGCAGTGAGTGGGCGGGGGCCGCAGATACGCAGTATTTT.

The chain joins TRBV5-1 to TRBJ1-1; D might be TRBD1 (5 bases). The V gene's germline CDR1 is SGHRS and CDR2 YFSETQ. The CDR3 spans 14 residues. V dropped 4 bases and J dropped 1 base, with 11 bases sitting between them. The CDR3 DNA sequence: TGCGCCAGCAGCAAACTAGGGGCGAACACTGAAGCTTTCTTT. It encodes CASSKLGANTEAFF.

This clonotype was detected once. The genes are TRBV9 and TRBJ2-1; unclear D gene. Per the germline V gene, CDR1 is SGDLS and CDR2 is YYNGEE. Trimming left V 1 base short and J 4 bases short, with 9 bases between. The CDR3 is made up of 14 amino acids. CDR3 nucleotides: TGTGCCAGCAGCGTAAGTAGGCTTTACAATGAGCAGTTCTTC. This encodes CASSVSRLYNEQFF.

This clonotype was seen ten or more times. CDR3 sequence reads: CASSSRGYEQYF. As DNA, the CDR3 is TGTGCCAGCAGCTCCCGGGGCTACGAGCAGTACTTC. The genes are TRBV13 and TRBJ2-7; D possibly corresponds to TRBD2 (5 bases). Germline CDR1 is PRHDT and CDR2 is FYEKMQ (reference sequence). Trimming pared 4 bases from V and 3 bases from J, leaving 7 bases between. The CDR3 spans 12 residues.

This clonotype was detected only a few times. The gene calls are TRBV29-1 and TRBJ2-5, with D perhaps TRBD1 (6 bases). V lost 8 bases, J lost 5 bases, and 18 bases lay in between. This CDR3 is 13 amino acids long. Germline CDR1 and CDR2: SQVTM and ANQGSEA. CDR3 in amino acids: CSCTGTSQETQYF. The DNA of the CDR3 is TGCAGCTGCACCGGGACATCTCAGGAGACCCAGTACTTC. Supplemented by reference TRBV29-1 and TRBJ2-5, the full variable domain reads SAVISQKPSRDICQRGTSLTIQCQVDSQVTMMFWYRQQPGQSLTLIATANQGSEATYESGFVIDKFPISRPNLTFSTLTVSNMSPEDSSIYLCSCTGTSQETQYFGPGTRLLVL.

The table lists this clonotype with a few counts. This chain links TRBV4-1 with TRBJ1-5; 8 positions agree with TRBD1. Germline CDR1 MGHRA, CDR2 YSYEKL. The CDR3 length is 16 residues. The ends lost 4 bases at V and 7 bases at J; junction bases unmatched: 12. This chain's CDR3 is CASSPSPGQDRQPQHF. DNA of the CDR3: TGCGCCAGCAGCCCCTCCCCGGGACAGGATCGACAGCCCCAGCATTTT.

V gene TRBV2 combines with J gene TRBJ2-3, with TRBD1 as a possible D gene (6 bases). This CDR3 region has 16 residues. V gave up 5 bases and J gave up 2 bases, with 17 bases separating them. The germline CDR1 and CDR2 sequences are SNHLY and FYNNEI. The CDR3 nucleotides read TGTGCCAGCAGTAGTGGACAGACCCGTTCCACAGATACGCAGTATTTT. Amino acids: CASSSGQTRSTDTQYF.

The table lists this clonotype with many counts. The V gene is TRBV7-2, the J gene TRBJ1-1; D gene unclear. Germline CDR1 and CDR2: SGHTA and FQGNSA. The V and J ends lost 0 bases and 5 bases respectively, with 10 bases between them. The CDR3 has 14 residues. The CDR3 sequence: CASSLAVRLTEAFF. The CDR3 DNA reads as TGTGCCAGCAGCTTAGCTGTCCGATTGACTGAAGCTTTCTTT.

This clonotype has more than one count but fewer than ten. The rearrangement joins TRBV5-6 to TRBJ2-5; either TRBD1 or TRBD2 may supply D (5 bases each). This CDR3 comprises 15 residues. Germline assignment: CDR1 SGHDT and CDR2 YYEEEE. Trimming took off 0 bases at V and 2 bases at J, with 11 bases between the two ends. In DNA form, the CDR3 reads TGTGCCAGCAGCTTGGACGGGACGTGGCAAGAGACCCAGTACTTC. Encoded protein: CASSLDGTWQETQYF.

The genes are TRBV7-9 and TRBJ2-5, with D maybe TRBD2 (5 bases). The germline V gene has CDR1 SEHNR and CDR2 FQNEAQ (reference sequence). The germline V and J ends were trimmed by 3 bases and 10 bases, with 12 bases remaining between them. The CDR3 has 12 amino acids. The CDR3 reads CASSFFEAGQYF. In nucleotides, the CDR3 is TGTGCCAGCAGCTTTTTCGAGGCGGGCCAGTACTTC.

This clonotype was detected ten times or more. This sequence joins TRBV4-3 and TRBJ2-7; possibly TRBD2 for D (5 bases). The length of the CDR3 is 14 residues. The germline V and J ends were trimmed by 0 bases and 3 bases, with 9 bases remaining between them. Germline CDR1 is LGHNA and CDR2 is YSLEER. CDR3 sequence: CASSQDGVDYEQYF. DNA of the CDR3: TGCGCCAGCAGCCAAGACGGGGTCGACTACGAGCAGTACTTC.

This clonotype has ten or more counts. J is TRBJ1-3 and V is TRBV5-1, with D possibly matching TRBD1 (6 bases). Trimming left V 3 bases short and J 4 bases short, with 17 bases between. The germline V gene encodes CDR1 SGHRS and CDR2 YFSETQ. The CDR3 is made up of 16 amino acids. DNA for the CDR3: TGCGCCAGCAGCTCGTCAACAGGGTCAGCCGGAAACACCATATATTTT. Translated, it gives CASSSSTGSAGNTIYF.

There are a few counts of this clonotype. The CDR3 is CSARSGGTINEQFF. CDR3 sequence (DNA): TGCAGTGCTAGATCGGGCGGGACAATCAATGAGCAGTTCTTC. The gene calls are TRBV20-1 and TRBJ2-1; D possibly matches TRBD1 or TRBD2 (6 bases each). This CDR3 spans 14 amino acids. Trimming shortened V by 2 bases and J by 6 bases, and 14 bases separated the two germline ends. In germline, CDR1 is DFQATT, CDR2 SNEGSKA (reference sequence).